This T cell receptor beta chain was recorded in a study of persistence of HIV-infected CD4 T cells. Study context: Suppressive ART had lasted a median of about eight years. Study results and limitations: Degenerate expanded CDR3beta sequences were enriched among CMV- and Gag-responding cells. Bulk TCR data could not be restricted to HIV-1-infected CMV-responding cells.

This was the immunoSEQ version 4 assay in survey mode. Each sample used up to 1 ug genomic DNA diluted to around 9.3 ng/uL. Data came from immunoSEQ multiplex PCR; TCRdb stores just in-frame clones and leaves some out. There are some 9,200 clones in the sample; less than 85% occur only once, and more than 1.5% lies in the top ten. Trimming removed 1 base from V and 4 bases from J; junction bases left unmatched: 10. The CDR3 is 18 amino acids. Germline CDR1 is SGHRS and CDR2 is YFSETQ. Overlapping HIV-1 Gag 15-mer peptides at around 0.91 ug per peptide per mL were used. Responding CD4+ T cells were sorted by upregulation of both CD40 ligand and CD69. On this clone itself: Its antigen is still unknown.

The rearrangement links TRBV5-1 to TRBJ2-2; 10 bases are a match to TRBD2. The TCR comes from an adult woman with HIV who was CMV-seropositive. The starting material was CD4+ T cells sorted from PBMCs after approximately 20-hour stimulation, obtained from a patient who received antiretroviral therapy. The CDR3 region is CASSLIGTSARATGELFF. CDR3 DNA sequence: TGCGCCAGCAGCTTGATTGGGACTAGCGCCAGAGCCACCGGGGAGCTGTTTTTT.